Following are 13 T cell receptor beta chains from one sample sequenced in a study of spatial heterogeneity in lung cancer (dated 2019 in TCRdb). The label giving this sample's time point can be read as: sample taken at primary tumor resection. Whole RNA extracted from tumor and nontumor lung tissue, or from cryopreserved PBMC samples, was used for TCR sequencing without cell sorting. Libraries were prepared through 5' RACE. The sample was run on a NextSeq 500. TCRdb cleaned the public reads at Q25 with fastp, built clones with MiXCR and kept in-frame beta chains. Rows with one shared CDR3 protein collapse into an entry with the most common genes and DNA. Present in this sample are some 44,000 distinct CDR3 sequences, roughly 15% of which were seen just once. The top ten clonotypes cover 55% to 60% of the sample. The material sequenced was PBMCs, taken at surgery. All receptors derive from a male donor with early-stage non-small cell lung cancer.

The CDR3 loop is CSASGIWDQPQHF. CDR3 coding DNA: TGCAGTGCTTCAGGGATTTGGGATCAGCCCCAGCATTTT. J is TRBJ1-5 and V is TRBV20-1; possibly TRBD1 for D (5 bases). The CDR3 covers 13 residues. Germline V gives CDR1 DFQATT, CDR2 SNEGSKA (reference sequence). The V and J ends lost 5 bases and 5 bases respectively, with 13 bases between them.

This clonotype was found many times. V gene TRBV3-1 combines with J gene TRBJ2-3; D is unresolved. The germline gives CDR1 LGHDT, CDR2 YNNKEL (reference sequence). Trimming cost V 1 base and J 1 base, with 9 bases left between them. This CDR3 is 15 amino acids long. The CDR3 protein is CASSQADRRTDTQYF. In DNA form, the CDR3 reads TGTGCCAGCAGCCAAGCCGACCGGCGCACAGATACGCAGTATTTT.

This clonotype occurred many times. V gene TRBV4-1 combines with J gene TRBJ1-2; D call uncertain. Germline V gene sequence: CDR1 MGHRA, CDR2 YSYEKL. The V and J ends lost 4 bases and 3 bases respectively, with 9 bases between them. The CDR3 loop spans 13 amino acids. The CDR3 DNA reads TGCGCCAGCAGCCGACAAGGAGACTATGGCTACACCTTC. Translating it yields CASSRQGDYGYTF.

This clonotype was counted between two and nine times. Mismatch with germline at one junction end may stem from a read error. V is TRBV2 and J is TRBJ1-1; 8 bases are shared with TRBD1. CDR1 SNHLY and CDR2 FYNNEI come from the germline V gene. The length of the CDR3 is 13 residues. The CDR3 region has the DNA TGTGCCAGCAGTATCGGACAGGGTGGGGGGTTTGACTTT. This codes for CASSIGQGGGFDF. The entire variable domain, with the rest obtained from reference TRBV2 and TRBJ1-1, is as follows: EPEVTQTPSHQVTQMGQEVILRCVPISNHLYFYWYRQILGQKVEFLVSFYNNEISEKSEIFDDQFSVERPDGSNFTLKIRSTKLEDSAMYFCASSIGQGGGFDFGQGTRLTVV.

The chain combines TRBV30 with TRBJ2-4; TRBD2 aligns across 7 bases. Germline V gene sequence: CDR1 GTSNPN, CDR2 SVGIG (reference sequence). With 1 base clipped from V and 4 bases from J, the junction kept 7 bases outside the gene matches. This CDR3 has 15 amino acids. CDR3 nucleotides: TGTGCCTGGAGTGCGGGGCGGGAGATAAAAAACATTCAGTACTTC. Encoded protein: CAWSAGREIKNIQYF.

This clonotype was seen a handful of times. The V and J genes are TRBV5-1 and TRBJ1-5; D perhaps matches TRBD1 (5 bases). V gave up 1 base and J gave up 5 bases, with 13 bases separating them. The CDR3 is 15 amino acids. Germline V gene lookup returns CDR1 SGHRS and CDR2 YFSETQ. The CDR3 region has the DNA TGCGCCAGCAGCTTGCAGGGAAAGGACGATCAGCCCCAGCATTTT. Its protein is CASSLQGKDDQPQHF.

The genes are TRBV6-5 and TRBJ2-7; unclear D gene. Germline CDR1 reads MNHEY; CDR2 reads SVGAGI. CDR3 size: 12 residues. V lost 7 bases and J 12 bases, leaving 19 bases between the germline ends. Here the CDR3 reads CASTPAGGAPYF. CDR3 sequence (DNA): TGTGCCAGCACTCCTGCCGGCGGCGCCCCGTACTTC.

The table lists this clonotype with a few counts. CDR3 coding DNA: TGTGCCAGCAGAGCGACTCAGGGGACTGAAGCTTTCTTT. It codes for CASRATQGTEAFF. The V and J genes are TRBV6-2 or TRBV6-3 and TRBJ1-1; D is possibly TRBD1 (6 bases). The CDR3 runs 13 residues. V was clipped by 6 bases and J by 5 bases, with 13 bases between them. Germline CDR1 is MNHEY and CDR2 is SVGEGT.

This chain links TRBV6-2 or TRBV6-3 with TRBJ2-2; 7 bases map to TRBD2. CDR3 length equals 15 residues. V lost 3 bases to trimming and J lost 3 bases; unmatched junction nucleotides: 4. Germline V lookup: CDR1 MNHEY, CDR2 SVGEGT. The CDR3 spells CASSYAGRDTGELFF. In nucleotides, the CDR3 is TGTGCCAGCAGTTATGCAGGGAGGGACACCGGGGAGCTGTTTTTT.

This sequence joins TRBV6-5 and TRBJ1-4, with D possibly being TRBD1 (5 bases). The germline V gene encodes CDR1 MNHEY and CDR2 SVGAGI. There are 14 residues in the CDR3. Trimming removed 2 bases at V and 4 bases at J, with 8 bases between. The CDR3 spells CASSYGAHNEKLFF. The CDR3 DNA reads as TGTGCCAGCAGTTACGGGGCCCATAATGAAAAACTGTTTTTT.

This clonotype has just a few counts. The gene calls are TRBV20-1 and TRBJ2-5; 11 positions match TRBD2. The CDR3 runs to 14 residues. The V gene end was trimmed by 6 bases and the J gene end by 3 bases; junction bases not matched to a gene: 6. CDR1 and CDR2 from the germline V gene are DFQATT and SNEGSKA (reference sequence). The CDR3 DNA reads TGCAGTGCGCGCTCGGGACTAGCGGAAGAGACCCAGTACTTC. The encoded protein is CSARSGLAEETQYF.

This clonotype was detected only a few times. The DNA for the CDR3 is TGTGCCAGCAGTTTAACAGGGAACACCGGGGAGCTGTTTTTT. Protein: CASSLTGNTGELFF. V and J are TRBV28 and TRBJ2-2; D possibly corresponds to TRBD1 (5 bases). Germline values: CDR1 MDHEN, CDR2 SYDVKM. V gave up 2 bases and J gave up 1 base, with 5 bases separating them. This CDR3 has 14 residues.

The chain has TRBV5-1 and TRBJ2-3; D unclear. Germline V lookup: CDR1 SGHRS, CDR2 YFSETQ. This CDR3 comprises 14 residues. Trimming took off 4 bases at V and 5 bases at J, with 14 bases between the two ends. CDR3 nucleotides: TGCGCCAGCAGCGCTCTAGGTTCGGGAGATACGCAGTATTTT. Its protein product is CASSALGSGDTQYF.